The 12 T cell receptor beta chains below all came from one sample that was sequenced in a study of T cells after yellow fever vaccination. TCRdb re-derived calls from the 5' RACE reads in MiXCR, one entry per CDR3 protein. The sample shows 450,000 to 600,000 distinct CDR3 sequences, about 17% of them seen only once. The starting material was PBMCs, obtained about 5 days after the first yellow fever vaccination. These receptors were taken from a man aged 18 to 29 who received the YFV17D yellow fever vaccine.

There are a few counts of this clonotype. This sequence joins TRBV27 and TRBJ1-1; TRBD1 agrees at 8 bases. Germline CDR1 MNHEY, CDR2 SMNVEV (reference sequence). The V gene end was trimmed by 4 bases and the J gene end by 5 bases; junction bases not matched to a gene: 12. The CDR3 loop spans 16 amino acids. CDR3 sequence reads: CASSSSQGARGTEAFF. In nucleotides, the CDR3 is TGTGCCAGCAGTTCCAGCCAGGGGGCCAGGGGGACTGAAGCTTTCTTT.

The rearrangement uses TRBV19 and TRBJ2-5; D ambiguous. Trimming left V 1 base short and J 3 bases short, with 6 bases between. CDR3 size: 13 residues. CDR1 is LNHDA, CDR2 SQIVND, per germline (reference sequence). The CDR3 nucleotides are TGTGCCAGTAGTATAGCACATGAAGAGACCCAGTACTTC. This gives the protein CASSIAHEETQYF.

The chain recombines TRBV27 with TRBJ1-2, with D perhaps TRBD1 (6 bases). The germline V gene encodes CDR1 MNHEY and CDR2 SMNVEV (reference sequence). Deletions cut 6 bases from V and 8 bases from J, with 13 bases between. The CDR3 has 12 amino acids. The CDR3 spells CASSGTGIGYTF. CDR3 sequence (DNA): TGTGCCAGCAGCGGAACAGGGATCGGCTACACCTTC.

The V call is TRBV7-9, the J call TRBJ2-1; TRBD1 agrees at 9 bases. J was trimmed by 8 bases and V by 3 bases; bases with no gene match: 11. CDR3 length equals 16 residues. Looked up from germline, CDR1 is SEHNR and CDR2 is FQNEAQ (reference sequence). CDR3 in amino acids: CASSFPLKQGADEQFF. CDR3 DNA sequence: TGTGCCAGCAGCTTTCCCCTAAAACAGGGGGCAGATGAGCAGTTCTTC. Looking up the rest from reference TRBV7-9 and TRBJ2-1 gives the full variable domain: DTGVSQNPRHKITKRGQNVTFRCDPISEHNRLYWYRQTLGQGPEFLTYFQNEAQLEKSRLLSDRFSAERPKGSFSTLEIQRTEQGDSAMYLCASSFPLKQGADEQFFGPGTRLTVL.

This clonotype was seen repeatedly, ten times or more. The CDR3 DNA is TGTGCCAGCAGAGATCAGGGGAGTACTGAAGCTTTCTTT. This codes for CASRDQGSTEAFF. The chain links TRBV12-3 or TRBV12-4 to TRBJ1-1, with D perhaps matching TRBD1 (6 bases). The CDR3 has 13 residues. V lost 6 bases to trimming and J lost 5 bases, with 13 bases between them.

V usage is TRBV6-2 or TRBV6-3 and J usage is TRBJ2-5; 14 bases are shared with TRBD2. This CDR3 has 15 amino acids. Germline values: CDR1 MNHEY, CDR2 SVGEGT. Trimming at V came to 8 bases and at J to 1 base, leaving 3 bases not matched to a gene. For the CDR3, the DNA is TGTGCCAGCGGGACTAGCGGGAGACCCCAAGAGACCCAGTACTTC. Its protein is CASGTSGRPQETQYF.

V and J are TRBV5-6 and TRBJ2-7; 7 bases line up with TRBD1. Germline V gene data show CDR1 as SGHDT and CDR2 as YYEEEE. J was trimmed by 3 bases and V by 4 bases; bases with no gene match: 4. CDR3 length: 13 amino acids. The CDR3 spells CASSLRGNYEQYF. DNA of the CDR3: TGTGCCAGCAGCCTCAGGGGGAACTACGAGCAGTACTTC.

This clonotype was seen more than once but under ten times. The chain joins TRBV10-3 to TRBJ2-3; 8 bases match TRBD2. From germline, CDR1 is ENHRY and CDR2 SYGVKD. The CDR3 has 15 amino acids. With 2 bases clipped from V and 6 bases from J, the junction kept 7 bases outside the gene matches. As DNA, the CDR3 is TGTGCCATCAGTGAGCTGGGACTAGTCACCGATACGCAGTATTTT. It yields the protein CAISELGLVTDTQYF.

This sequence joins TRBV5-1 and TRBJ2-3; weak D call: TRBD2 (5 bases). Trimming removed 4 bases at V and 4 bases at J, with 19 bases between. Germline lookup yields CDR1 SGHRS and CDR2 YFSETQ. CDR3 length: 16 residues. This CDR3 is CASSGRTPSRPDTQYF. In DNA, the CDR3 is TGCGCCAGCAGCGGAAGGACTCCGTCGCGCCCAGATACGCAGTATTTT. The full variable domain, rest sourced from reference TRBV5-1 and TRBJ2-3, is KAGVTQTPRYLIKTRGQQVTLSCSPISGHRSVSWYQQTPGQGLQFLFEYFSETQRNKGNFPGRFSGRQFSNSRSEMNVSTLELGDSALYLCASSGRTPSRPDTQYFGPGTRLTVL.

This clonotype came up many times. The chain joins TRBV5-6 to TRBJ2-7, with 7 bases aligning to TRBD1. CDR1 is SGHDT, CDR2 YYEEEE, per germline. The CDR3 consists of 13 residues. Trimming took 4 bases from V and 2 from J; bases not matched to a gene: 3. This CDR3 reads CASSATGTYEQYV. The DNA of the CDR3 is TGTGCCAGCAGCGCGACAGGGACCTACGAGCAGTACGTC.

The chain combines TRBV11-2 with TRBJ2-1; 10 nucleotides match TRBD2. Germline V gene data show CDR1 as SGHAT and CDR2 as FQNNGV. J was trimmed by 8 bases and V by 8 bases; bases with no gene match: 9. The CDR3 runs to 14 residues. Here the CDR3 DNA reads TGTGCCAGCCGACTAGCGGGCATATGGGATGAGCAGTTCTTC. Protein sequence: CASRLAGIWDEQFF.

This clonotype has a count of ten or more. CDR3 amino acids: CASSEGGTGPQETQYF. The CDR3 coding sequence is TGTGCCAGCAGTGAAGGGGGGACAGGTCCTCAAGAGACCCAGTACTTC. V is TRBV6-1 and J is TRBJ2-5; 8 nucleotides match TRBD1. This CDR3 region has 16 residues. V lost 1 base and J lost 2; bases outside the gene matches: 6. Germline CDR1 is MNHNS and CDR2 is SASEGT.